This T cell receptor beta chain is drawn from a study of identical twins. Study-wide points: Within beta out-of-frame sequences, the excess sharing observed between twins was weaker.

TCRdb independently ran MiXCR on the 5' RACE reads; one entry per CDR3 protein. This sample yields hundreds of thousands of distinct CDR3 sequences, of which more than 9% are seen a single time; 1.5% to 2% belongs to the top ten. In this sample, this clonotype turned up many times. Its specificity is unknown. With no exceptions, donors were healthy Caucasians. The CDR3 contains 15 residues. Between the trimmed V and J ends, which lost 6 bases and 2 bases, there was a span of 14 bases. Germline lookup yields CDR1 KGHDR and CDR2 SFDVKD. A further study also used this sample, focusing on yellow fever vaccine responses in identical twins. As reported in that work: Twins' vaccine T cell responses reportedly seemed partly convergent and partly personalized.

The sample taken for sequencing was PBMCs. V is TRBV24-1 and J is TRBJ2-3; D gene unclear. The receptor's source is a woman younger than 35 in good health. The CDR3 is CATSRAQQSTDTQYF. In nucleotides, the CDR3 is TGTGCCACCAGTAGAGCCCAGCAATCCACAGATACGCAGTATTTT.